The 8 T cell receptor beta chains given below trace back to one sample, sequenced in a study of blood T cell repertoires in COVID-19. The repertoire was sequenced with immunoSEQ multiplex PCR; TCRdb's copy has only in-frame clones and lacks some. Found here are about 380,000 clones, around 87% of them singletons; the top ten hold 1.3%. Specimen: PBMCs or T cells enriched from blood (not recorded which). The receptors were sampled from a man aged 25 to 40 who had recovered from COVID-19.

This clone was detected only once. For the CDR3, the DNA is TGTGCCAGCAGTTACGACAACCACTATGGCTACACCTTC. It translates to CASSYDNHYGYTF. V gene TRBV6-2 or TRBV6-3 combines with J gene TRBJ1-2; D is ambiguous. The CDR3 loop spans 13 amino acids. The germline gives CDR1 MNHEY, CDR2 SVGEGT. V lost 2 bases and J lost 3, with 7 bases in between.

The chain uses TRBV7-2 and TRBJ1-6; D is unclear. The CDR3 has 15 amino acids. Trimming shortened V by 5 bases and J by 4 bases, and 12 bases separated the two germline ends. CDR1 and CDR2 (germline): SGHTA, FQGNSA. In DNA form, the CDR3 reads TGTGCCAGCAGCCCCCCCCCGGGGTATAATTCACCCCTCCACTTT. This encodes CASSPPPGYNSPLHF.

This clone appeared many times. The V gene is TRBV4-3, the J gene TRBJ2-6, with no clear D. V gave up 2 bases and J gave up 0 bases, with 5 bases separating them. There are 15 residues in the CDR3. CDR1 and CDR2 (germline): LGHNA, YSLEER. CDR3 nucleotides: TGCGCCAGCAGCCAATCGTCCTCTGGGGCCAACGTCCTGACTTTC. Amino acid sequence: CASSQSSSGANVLTF.

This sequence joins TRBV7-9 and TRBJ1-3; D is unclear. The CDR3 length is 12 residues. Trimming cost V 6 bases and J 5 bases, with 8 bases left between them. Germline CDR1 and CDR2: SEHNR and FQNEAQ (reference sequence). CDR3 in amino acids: CASSKHRNTIYF. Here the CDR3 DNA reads TGTGCCAGCAGTAAACACAGAAACACCATATATTTT.

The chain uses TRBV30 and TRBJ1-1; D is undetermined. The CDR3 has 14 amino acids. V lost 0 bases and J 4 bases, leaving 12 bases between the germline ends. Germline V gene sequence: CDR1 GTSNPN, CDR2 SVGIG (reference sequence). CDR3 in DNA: TGTGCCTGGAGTGTCGGCCAGGCGTTCACTGAAGCTTTCTTT. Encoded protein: CAWSVGQAFTEAFF. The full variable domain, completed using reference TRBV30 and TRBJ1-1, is SQTIHQWPATLVQPVGSPLSLECTVEGTSNPNLYWYRQAAGRGLQLLFYSVGIGQISSEVPQNLSASRPQDRQFILSSKKLLLSDSGFYLCAWSVGQAFTEAFFGQGTRLTVV.

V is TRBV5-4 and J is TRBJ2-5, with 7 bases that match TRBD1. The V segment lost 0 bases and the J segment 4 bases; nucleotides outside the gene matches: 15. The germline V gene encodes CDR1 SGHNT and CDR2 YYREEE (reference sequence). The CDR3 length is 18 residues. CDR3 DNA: TGTGCCAGCAGCTTGGCTCTGGATTCCGACAGGGCAAGAGAGACCCAGTACTTC. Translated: CASSLALDSDRARETQYF. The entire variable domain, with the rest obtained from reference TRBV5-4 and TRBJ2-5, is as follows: ETGVTQSPTHLIKTRGQQVTLRCSSQSGHNTVSWYQQALGQGPQFIFQYYREEENGRGNFPPRFSGLQFPNYSSELNVNALELDDSALYLCASSLALDSDRARETQYFGPGTRLLVL.

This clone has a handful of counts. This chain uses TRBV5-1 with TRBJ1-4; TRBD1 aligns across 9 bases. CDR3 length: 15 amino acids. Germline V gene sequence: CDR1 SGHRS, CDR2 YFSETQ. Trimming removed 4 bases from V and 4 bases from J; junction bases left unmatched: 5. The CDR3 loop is CASSAQGQGNEKLFF. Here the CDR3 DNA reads TGCGCCAGCAGCGCCCAGGGACAGGGTAATGAAAAACTGTTTTTT.

CDR3 coding DNA: TGTGCCAGCACCCGACAGGCTGGAGGAAACACCATATATTTT. Its translation: CASTRQAGGNTIYF. The genes are TRBV5-6 and TRBJ1-3; a weak D match, TRBD1 (6 bases). Germline V gene data show CDR1 as SGHDT and CDR2 as YYEEEE. The ends were cut back, 6 bases at V and 4 bases at J, with 14 bases in the middle. The CDR3 totals 14 residues.